One sample yielded the 17 T cell receptor beta chains listed below, sequenced in a study of blood T cell repertoires in COVID-19. The method was immunoSEQ multiplex PCR; TCRdb's version includes in-frame clones alone and lacks a portion of them. The sample shows fewer than 30,000 clones, roughly 91% of them seen only once. The sample consisted of peripheral blood. Every receptor here comes from a man aged 45-65 years with active COVID-19.

The chain is built from TRBV11-2 and TRBJ1-3; TRBD1 agrees at 9 bases. Germline V gene data show CDR1 as SGHAT and CDR2 as FQNNGV. V was pared by 4 bases and J by 4 bases, with 5 bases of the junction left unmatched. This CDR3 spans 15 amino acids. The CDR3 reads CASSSWTGVGNTIYF. The CDR3 DNA reads TGTGCCAGCAGCTCGTGGACAGGGGTAGGAAACACCATATATTTT.

The chain joins TRBV19 to TRBJ1-4, with 8 bases lining up with TRBD1. The CDR3 runs to 15 residues. The V gene's germline CDR1 is LNHDA and CDR2 SQIVND (reference sequence). The J segment lost 8 bases and the V segment lost 4 bases, leaving 9 bases of the junction unmatched. This chain's CDR3 is CASSTRTGSMEKLFF. DNA of the CDR3: TGTGCCAGTAGTACTCGGACAGGGAGTATGGAAAAACTGTTTTTT. The full variable domain, in which reference TRBV19 and TRBJ1-4 provide the parts outside the CDR3, is DGGITQSPKYLFRKEGQNVTLSCEQNLNHDAMYWYRQDPGQGLRLIYYSQIVNDFQKGDIAEGYSVSREKKESFPLTVTSAQKNPTAFYLCASSTRTGSMEKLFFGSGTQLSVL.

The chain recombines TRBV10-3 with TRBJ2-1; 8 bases match TRBD1. This CDR3 contains 16 residues. CDR1 and CDR2 from the germline V gene are ENHRY and SYGVKD. The junction had 5 bases not matched to a gene; V was cut back by 0 bases and J by 4 bases. The CDR3 reads CAISESDRAPYNEQFF. DNA for the CDR3: TGTGCCATCAGTGAGTCGGACAGGGCCCCATACAATGAGCAGTTCTTC.

The CDR3 loop is CASSEARRGEQFF. In DNA, the CDR3 is TGTGCCAGCAGTGAAGCGCGGCGGGGTGAGCAGTTCTTC. The V gene is TRBV6-1, the J gene TRBJ2-1; D is possibly TRBD2 (6 bases). The CDR3 length is 13 residues. Trimming removed 0 bases from V and 9 bases from J, with 9 bases in between. Germline V gives CDR1 MNHNS, CDR2 SASEGT.

The gene calls are TRBV9 and TRBJ2-2; tentative D call: TRBD1 (5 bases). Trimming shortened V by 0 bases and J by 0 bases, and 15 bases separated the two germline ends. Germline CDR1 and CDR2: SGDLS and YYNGEE. The CDR3 consists of 18 residues. CDR3 sequence reads: CASSVEPLTASNTGELFF. CDR3 nucleotide sequence: TGTGCCAGCAGCGTAGAGCCCCTGACAGCTTCGAACACCGGGGAGCTGTTTTTT.

The chain combines TRBV28 with TRBJ1-1, with D hard to call. Trimming took 3 bases from V and 6 from J, leaving 5 bases between them. CDR3 length: 11 amino acids. Per germline, CDR1 MDHEN and CDR2 SYDVKM. The CDR3 loop is CASSFRAEAFF. CDR3 DNA sequence: TGTGCCAGCAGTTTTCGGGCTGAAGCTTTCTTT. The variable domain in full, with the rest retrieved from reference TRBV28 and TRBJ1-1, is DVKVTQSSRYLVKRTGEKVFLECVQDMDHENMFWYRQDPGLGLRLIYFSYDVKMKEKGDIPEGYSVSREKKERFSLILESASTNQTSMYLCASSFRAEAFFGQGTRLTVV.

CDR3 amino acids: CASSSTGGNSDTQYF. The CDR3 DNA reads TGTGCCAGCAGTTCGACAGGGGGAAACTCAGATACGCAGTATTTT. V gene TRBV27 combines with J gene TRBJ2-3, with 9 bases lining up with TRBD1. V lost 4 bases, J lost 4 bases, and 6 bases stayed unmatched. The CDR3 totals 15 residues. CDR1 MNHEY and CDR2 SMNVEV come from the germline V gene (reference sequence).

The chain links TRBV7-2 to TRBJ1-6, with a possible D match to TRBD1 (5 bases). Germline CDR1 is SGHTA and CDR2 is FQGNSA. CDR3 length: 16 residues. The V and J ends lost 1 base and 6 bases respectively, with 13 bases between them. The CDR3 region has the DNA TGTGCCAGCAGCTTAGAACCGGGGGAAAGTAATTCACCCCTCCACTTT. This encodes CASSLEPGESNSPLHF.

For the CDR3, the DNA is TGTGCCAGCAGCCCATACGGGGGGGAAGCAGATACGCAGTATTTT. Translation: CASSPYGGEADTQYF. J is TRBJ2-3 and V is TRBV7-2; 8 bases line up with TRBD2. This CDR3 spans 15 amino acids. From germline, CDR1 is SGHTA and CDR2 FQGNSA. The junction had 8 bases not matched to a gene; V was cut back by 5 bases and J by 4 bases.

The gene calls are TRBV4-1 and TRBJ2-4; TRBD1 matches 9 bases. The CDR3 spans 17 residues. Germline values: CDR1 MGHRA, CDR2 YSYEKL. The junction had 8 bases not matched to a gene; V was cut back by 0 bases and J by 5 bases. CDR3 protein: CASSQDINRDRENIQYF. The CDR3 bases are TGCGCCAGCAGCCAAGATATTAATCGGGACAGGGAAAACATTCAGTACTTC.

V and J are TRBV5-5 and TRBJ1-4; D is undetermined. The CDR3 consists of 14 residues. Per the germline V gene, CDR1 is SGHKS and CDR2 is YYEKEE (reference sequence). Between the trimmed V and J ends, which lost 4 bases and 7 bases, there was a span of 14 bases. The DNA for the CDR3 is TGTGCCAGCAGCCTGATTGGGAGCATTGAAAAACTGTTTTTT. Encoded protein: CASSLIGSIEKLFF.

This clone has a handful of counts. The V call is TRBV28, the J call TRBJ1-4; 10 positions match TRBD1. Germline V CDR1 and CDR2: MDHEN, SYDVKM. J was trimmed by 11 bases and V by 6 bases; bases with no gene match: 12. This CDR3 spans 15 amino acids. DNA of the CDR3: TGTGCCAGCAGATCCTCCGGGACAGGGGTACAGAAACTGTTTTTT. This encodes CASRSSGTGVQKLFF.

The J gene is TRBJ2-2, the V gene TRBV28; 8 bases line up with TRBD2. The CDR3 loop spans 18 amino acids. The germline gives CDR1 MDHEN, CDR2 SYDVKM. Unmatched junction bases numbered 8, after V lost 2 bases and J lost 0 bases. The CDR3 sequence: CASSLLGLAGANTGELFF. In DNA, the CDR3 is TGTGCCAGCAGTTTACTAGGGCTAGCGGGCGCGAACACCGGGGAGCTGTTTTTT.

The chain carries TRBV5-1 and TRBJ2-3, with 7 positions matching TRBD1. The CDR3 extends over 12 amino acids. Germline CDR1 and CDR2: SGHRS and YFSETQ. With V trimmed by 2 bases and J by 6 bases, 0 bases remained unmatched. This CDR3 reads CASSLQGDTQYF. The CDR3 DNA reads as TGCGCCAGCAGCTTACAGGGGGATACGCAGTATTTT.

The chain recombines TRBV18 with TRBJ2-6, with D maybe TRBD1 (6 bases). Trimming cost V 6 bases and J 1 base, with 10 bases left between them. Germline CDR1 reads KGHSH; CDR2 reads LQKENI. The CDR3 has 15 residues. The CDR3 sequence: CASSRGQSGANVLTF. For the CDR3, the DNA is TGTGCCAGCTCCCGCGGACAGTCTGGGGCCAACGTCCTGACTTTC.

This chain links TRBV25-1 with TRBJ1-1; 8 bases are shared with TRBD1. The V gene's germline CDR1 is MGHDK and CDR2 SYGVNS. V was clipped by 4 bases and J by 4 bases; unmatched bases: 14. The CDR3 is made up of 17 amino acids. CDR3 nucleotide sequence: TGTGCCAGCAGTGCCCCCGGGGCAGGGGGCTGGGGCACTGAAGCTTTCTTT. Its protein is CASSAPGAGGWGTEAFF.

This clone was found a few times. The J gene is TRBJ1-1, the V gene TRBV6-5; D uncertain. V was trimmed by 8 bases and J by 1 base, leaving 5 bases between them. CDR3 length equals 11 residues. CDR1 MNHEY and CDR2 SVGAGI come from the germline V gene. CDR3: CASPGNTEAFF. CDR3 DNA: TGTGCCAGCCCAGGGAACACTGAAGCTTTCTTT.